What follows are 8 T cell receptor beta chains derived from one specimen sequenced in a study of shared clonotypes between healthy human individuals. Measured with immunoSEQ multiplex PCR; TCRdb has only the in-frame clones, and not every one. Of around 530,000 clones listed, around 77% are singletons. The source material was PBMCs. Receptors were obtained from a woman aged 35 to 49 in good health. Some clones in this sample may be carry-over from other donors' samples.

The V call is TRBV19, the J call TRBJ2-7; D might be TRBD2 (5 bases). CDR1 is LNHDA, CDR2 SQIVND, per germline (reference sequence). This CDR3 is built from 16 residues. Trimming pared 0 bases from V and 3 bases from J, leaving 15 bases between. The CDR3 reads CASSIDPRRGLYEQYF. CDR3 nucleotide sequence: TGTGCCAGTAGTATAGATCCGAGACGCGGGCTCTACGAGCAGTACTTC.

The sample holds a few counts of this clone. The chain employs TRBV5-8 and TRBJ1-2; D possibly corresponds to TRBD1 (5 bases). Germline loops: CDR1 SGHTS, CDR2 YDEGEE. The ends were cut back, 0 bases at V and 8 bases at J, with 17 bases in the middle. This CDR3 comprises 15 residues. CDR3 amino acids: CASSLEGTQEQGYTF. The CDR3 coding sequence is TGTGCCAGCAGCTTGGAGGGGACGCAGGAGCAGGGCTACACCTTC.

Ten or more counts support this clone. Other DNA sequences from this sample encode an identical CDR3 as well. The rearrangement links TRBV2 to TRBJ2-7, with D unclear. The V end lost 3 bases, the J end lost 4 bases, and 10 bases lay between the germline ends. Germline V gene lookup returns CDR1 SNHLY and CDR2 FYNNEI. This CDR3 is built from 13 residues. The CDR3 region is CASSDRLLYEQYF. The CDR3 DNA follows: TGTGCCAGCAGTGATCGGCTATTATACGAGCAGTACTTC.

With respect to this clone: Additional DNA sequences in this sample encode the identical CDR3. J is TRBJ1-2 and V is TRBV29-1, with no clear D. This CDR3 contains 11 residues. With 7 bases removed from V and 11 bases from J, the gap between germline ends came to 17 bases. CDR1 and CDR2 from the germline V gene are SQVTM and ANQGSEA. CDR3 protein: CSESSNYGYTF. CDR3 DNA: TGCAGCGAGTCCTCAAACTACGGATACACCTTC.

The CDR3 nucleotides read TGTGCCAGCAGCACGACAGGGGGCATTAGCGGGGAGCTGTTTTTT. This codes for CASSTTGGISGELFF. The chain couples TRBV7-2 to TRBJ2-2, with 10 bases aligning to TRBD1. CDR3 length: 15 amino acids. From germline, CDR1 is SGHTA and CDR2 FQGNSA. With V trimmed by 5 bases and J by 7 bases, 7 bases remained unmatched.

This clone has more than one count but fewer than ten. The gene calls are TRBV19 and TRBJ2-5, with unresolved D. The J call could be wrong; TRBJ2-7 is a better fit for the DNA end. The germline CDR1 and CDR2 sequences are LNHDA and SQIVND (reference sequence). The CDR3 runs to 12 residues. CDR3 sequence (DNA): TGTGCCAGTCGAGACACCACCTACGAGCAGTACTTC. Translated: CASRDTTYEQYF.

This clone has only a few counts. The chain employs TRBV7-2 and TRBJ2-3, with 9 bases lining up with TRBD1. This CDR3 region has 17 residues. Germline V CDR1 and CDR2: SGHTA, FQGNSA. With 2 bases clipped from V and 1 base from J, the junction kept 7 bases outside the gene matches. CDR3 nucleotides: TGTGCCAGCAGCTTAAAGGGGACAGGGAGCCGCACAGATACGCAGTATTTT. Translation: CASSLKGTGSRTDTQYF.

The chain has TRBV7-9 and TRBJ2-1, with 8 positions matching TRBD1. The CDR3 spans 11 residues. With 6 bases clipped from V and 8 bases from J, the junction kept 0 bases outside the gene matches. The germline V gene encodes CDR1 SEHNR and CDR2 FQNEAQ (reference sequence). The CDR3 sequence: CASRTGDEQFF. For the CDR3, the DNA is TGTGCCAGCAGGACAGGGGATGAGCAGTTCTTC.